This entry lists 11 T cell receptor beta chains sequenced from one sample in a study of control samples from healthy donors and cancer patients. Libraries were prepared by immunoSEQ multiplex PCR; TCRdb keeps only in-frame clonotypes and omits some of them. The sample lists some 6,700 clones, roughly three quarters occurring once. What was sequenced was formalin-fixed, paraffin-embedded tissue. These receptors were collected from a male donor with melanoma.

The chain couples TRBV9 to TRBJ1-2, with D possibly TRBD1 on 6 matching bases. CDR1 SGDLS and CDR2 YYNGEE come from the germline V gene. V shed 0 bases and J shed 4 bases, with 13 bases lying between them. This CDR3 contains 15 residues. CDR3 sequence (DNA): TGTGCCAGCAGCGTAGAGGATGGGACAACCTATGGCTACACCTTC. Its translation is CASSVEDGTTYGYTF.

V gene TRBV19 combines with J gene TRBJ2-3; D is undetermined. Trimming removed 6 bases from V and 7 bases from J, with 20 bases in between. The CDR3 length is 15 residues. CDR1 is LNHDA, CDR2 SQIVND, per germline (reference sequence). The chain's CDR3 is CASRPYHNDGYTQYF. The DNA of the CDR3 is TGTGCCAGTAGACCTTACCACAACGACGGATATACGCAGTATTTT. Drawing the rest from reference TRBV19 and TRBJ2-3, the complete variable domain is DGGITQSPKYLFRKEGQNVTLSCEQNLNHDAMYWYRQDPGQGLRLIYYSQIVNDFQKGDIAEGYSVSREKKESFPLTVTSAQKNPTAFYLCASRPYHNDGYTQYFGPGTRLTVL.

The chain couples TRBV6-5 to TRBJ1-5, with D uncertain. The ends were cut back, 0 bases at V and 7 bases at J, with 7 bases in the middle. This CDR3 spans 13 amino acids. Germline CDR1 and CDR2: MNHEY and SVGAGI. Here the CDR3 reads CASSYSTRQPQHF. Written as DNA, the CDR3 is TGTGCCAGCAGTTACTCAACCCGGCAGCCCCAGCATTTT.

The rearrangement joins TRBV7-8 to TRBJ2-5; no clear D gene. This CDR3 spans 13 amino acids. Germline loops: CDR1 SGHVS, CDR2 FQNEAQ. Trimming took off 8 bases at V and 0 bases at J, with 10 bases between the two ends. The CDR3 here is CASSSQNQETQYF. The CDR3 DNA sequence: TGTGCCAGCTCATCCCAGAACCAAGAGACCCAGTACTTC.

The V call is TRBV5-6, the J call TRBJ1-6, with TRBD1 matching 10 bases. CDR1 and CDR2 from the germline V gene are SGHDT and YYEEEE. The CDR3 is made up of 13 amino acids. V shed 4 bases and J 13 bases; nucleotides not matched to a gene: 5. The DNA for the CDR3 is TGTGCCAGCAGCACCGGGACAGGGGTCCCCCTCCACTTT. Its protein is CASSTGTGVPLHF.

This chain joins TRBV28 and TRBJ1-1; D ambiguous. Trimming shortened V by 5 bases and J by 4 bases, and 2 bases separated the two germline ends. The length of the CDR3 is 10 residues. Per germline, CDR1 MDHEN and CDR2 SYDVKM. CDR3 sequence reads: CASSTTEAFF. The CDR3 DNA sequence: TGTGCCAGCAGTACCACTGAAGCTTTCTTT.

Here the CDR3 DNA reads TGCGCCAGCAGCCAAGATACTAGGGGGGGCGGGGTCCAGTACTTC. Protein: CASSQDTRGGGVQYF. This rearrangement joins TRBV4-3 to TRBJ2-5, with D possibly being TRBD2 (7 bases). This CDR3 is 15 amino acids long. Trimming pared 0 bases from V and 10 bases from J, leaving 18 bases between. CDR1 and CDR2 (germline): LGHNA, YSLEER.

This clone was detected a few times. The genes are TRBV27 and TRBJ2-6; 10 bases line up with TRBD1. The V and J ends lost 2 bases and 1 base, in that order; junction bases with no gene match: 5. The CDR3 contains 18 residues. From germline, CDR1 is MNHEY and CDR2 SMNVEV (reference sequence). CDR3 residues: CASSLTGQGESGANVLTF. CDR3 in DNA: TGTGCCAGCAGTTTAACTGGACAGGGGGAGTCTGGGGCCAACGTCCTGACTTTC. Combining the CDR3 with reference TRBV27 and TRBJ2-6 gives the whole variable domain EAQVTQNPRYLITVTGKKLTVTCSQNMNHEYMSWYRQDPGLGLRQIYYSMNVEVTDKGDVPEGYKVSRKEKRNFPLILESPSPNQTSLYFCASSLTGQGESGANVLTFGAGSRLTVL.

This clone was detected once. The chain joins TRBV6-2 or TRBV6-3 to TRBJ2-7; 9 bases are a match to TRBD2. The CDR3 is 16 residues long. J gave up 3 bases and V 0 bases, and 6 bases lay outside the gene matches. The germline V gene encodes CDR1 MNHEY and CDR2 SVGEGT. CDR3 in DNA: TGTGCCAGCAGTTACTCCGGGCGGGGGGGCCTCTACGAGCAGTACTTC. It specifies CASSYSGRGGLYEQYF.

This chain connects TRBV3-1 (or the pseudogene TRBV3-2) to TRBJ2-5, with D perhaps matching TRBD1 (7 bases). V shed 1 base and J shed 5 bases, with 14 bases lying between them. Per the germline V gene, CDR1 is LGHDT and CDR2 is YNNKEL (reference sequence). This CDR3 spans 15 amino acids. The CDR3 nucleotides are TGTGCCAGCAGCCAAGGCATCAGGGGGGAGGAGACCCAGTACTTC. It specifies CASSQGIRGEETQYF.

J is TRBJ1-5 and V is TRBV14; D not resolved. The CDR3 contains 19 residues. V lost 1 base and J 4 bases, leaving 23 bases between the germline ends. Germline-derived CDR1 and CDR2 are SGHDN and FVKESK. The CDR3 region has the DNA TGTGCCAGCAGCCAAGGTGTTAGGCGGCAGGTCCCTAGAAATCAGCCCCAGCATTTT. This codes for CASSQGVRRQVPRNQPQHF. Complete variable domain (other parts from reference TRBV14 and TRBJ1-5): EAGVTQFPSHSVIEKGQTVTLRCDPISGHDNLYWYRRVMGKEIKFLLHFVKESKQDESGMPNNRFLAERTGGTYSTLKVQPAELEDSGVYFCASSQGVRRQVPRNQPQHFGDGTRLSIL.